This T cell receptor beta chain stems from a study of human T cells and chemical hapten exposure. Germline CDR1 SQVTM, CDR2 ANQGSEA. Trimming left V 2 bases short and J 9 bases short, with 14 bases between. This CDR3 comprises 13 residues. This clonotype has just a few counts. TCRdb reanalysed the RACE reads using MiXCR and keeps one entry per CDR3 protein. Among approximately 370,000 distinct CDR3 sequences listed, roughly 6% were seen once. Time point in this sample: pre-sensitization, week 0. As to treatment: therapeutic diphenylcyclopropenone sensitization with weekly scalp DPC. The input for sequencing was whole blood, taken in connection with sensitization to the hapten diphenylcyclopropenone (DPC). The chain recombines TRBV29-1 with TRBJ2-1; D unresolved. The receptor was isolated from a woman younger than 35 with alopecia areata. Some clones in this sample may be carry-over from other donors' samples. This chain's CDR3 is CSVELDSVPEQFF. The CDR3 nucleotides are TGCAGCGTTGAACTAGATTCGGTGCCTGAGCAGTTCTTC.